Below, one T cell receptor beta chain is given with its context. Its antigen is unknown. The input lacks base qualities; no much larger clone sits a single base away. The data belong to a study of CDR3 diversity in severe acne (dated by TCRdb to between 2018 and 2020). Receptor amplification or capture employed PCR. Sequencing used an Illumina HiSeq 2000. Starting from the raw public reads, TCRdb applied fastp trimming at Q25, assembled clones with MiXCR and retained in-frame beta chains. Every distinct CDR3 protein forms one entry, paired with its most common genes and DNA. The sample table lists almost 85,000 distinct CDR3 sequences, around 50% of them with a count of one. The biggest ten clones account for approximately 14% of the sample. V has 2 bases trimmed and J has 2 bases trimmed; junction bases matching no gene number 5. CDR1 and CDR2, per the germline V gene, are SQVTM and ANQGSEA. CDR3 length: 15 amino acids, cysteine to phenylalanine. CDR3 DNA only is kept here, 45 bases in frame from base 1.

The material sequenced was blood. The sequence links TRBV29-1 to TRBJ2-7; TRBD2 lines up with 11 middle nucleotides. The receptor's source is a male donor in good health, without acne. Here is the DNA: TGCAGCGTTGAACGCCTAGCGGGGGGCCCCTACGAGCAGTACTTC. It translates as CSVERLAGGPYEQYF.